The T cell receptor beta chain described here comes from a study of blood T cell repertoires in COVID-19. Across the study: The United States, Italy and Spain were the sources of the acute and convalescent COVID-19 samples. PBMCs, B-cell-depleted T cells, or T cells provided the cDNA or gDNA that made up the material.

This clone was counted only a few times. Generated by immunoSEQ multiplex PCR, the TCRdb table keeps only in-frame clones and is missing some. Of 75,000 or so clones listed, around 83% are singletons. CDR3 length: 14 residues. The germline gives CDR1 SGHRS, CDR2 YFSETQ. Unmatched junction bases numbered 7, after V lost 4 bases and J lost 7 bases. The source material was peripheral blood. The rearrangement links TRBV5-1 to TRBJ2-1; 8 positions agree with TRBD2. The TCR comes from a man in his forties or fifties with acute or convalescent COVID-19. The CDR3 sequence: CASSGGLVKNEQFF. CDR3 coding DNA: TGCGCCAGCAGCGGGGGACTAGTCAAGAATGAGCAGTTCTTC.